This entry lists 7 T cell receptor beta chains sequenced from one sample in a study of cytomegalovirus exposure and HLA in healthy donors. The PCR made use of 60 Vbeta and 13 Jbeta primers. This table comes from immunoSEQ multiplex PCR, and its TCRdb copy is limited to in-frame clones, with some not included. The sample has about 130,000 clones; more than 8% are singletons. Input material: PBMCs. Receptors originate from a man aged 40-49 years in good health and CMV-seronegative.

The sample holds a few counts of this clone. The chain couples TRBV5-4 to TRBJ2-7; perhaps TRBD1 as D (6 bases). Trimming removed 3 bases from V and 4 bases from J, with 11 bases in between. Germline assignment: CDR1 SGHNT and CDR2 YYREEE (reference sequence). The CDR3 is made up of 13 amino acids. The CDR3 DNA follows: TGTGCCAGCAGCTGGGACACTCAATACGAGCAGTACTTC. Translated: CASSWDTQYEQYF.

CDR3 sequence: CAWSGTVHTGELFF. The CDR3 DNA follows: TGTGCCTGGAGCGGGACAGTTCACACCGGGGAGCTGTTTTTT. The V call is TRBV30, the J call TRBJ2-2; 7 positions agree with TRBD1. The CDR3 is 14 amino acids. The V gene end was trimmed by 3 bases and the J gene end by 3 bases; junction bases not matched to a gene: 4. Germline CDR1 GTSNPN, CDR2 SVGIG (reference sequence).

The chain has TRBV28 and TRBJ2-7; D is possibly TRBD1 (6 bases). With 1 base removed from V and 3 bases from J, the gap between germline ends came to 13 bases. From germline, CDR1 is MDHEN and CDR2 SYDVKM. The CDR3 has 15 residues. The CDR3 DNA sequence: TGTGCCAGCAGTTTATCAGGGGAAGGTCTCTACGAGCAGTACTTC. Protein product: CASSLSGEGLYEQYF.

The chain recombines TRBV2 with TRBJ2-2; 7 positions agree with TRBD1. The CDR3 extends over 15 amino acids. Germline CDR1 and CDR2: SNHLY and FYNNEI. V lost 7 bases, J lost 1 base, and 6 bases stayed unmatched. DNA for the CDR3: TGTGCCAGCACCGGACAGGCGGGGAACACCGGGGAGCTGTTTTTT. It translates to CASTGQAGNTGELFF.

V usage is TRBV19 and J usage is TRBJ1-1; 7 bases are a match to TRBD1. V dropped 5 bases and J dropped 8; count of bases not matched to a gene: 5. The CDR3 is made up of 12 amino acids. Germline V CDR1 and CDR2: LNHDA, SQIVND (reference sequence). In DNA form, the CDR3 reads TGTGCCAGTAGTGCCAACAGGGGAGAAGCTTTCTTT. It codes for CASSANRGEAFF.

CDR3 DNA: TGTGCCAGCAGTTACACAGGGGGCAATCAGCCCCAGCATTTT. This codes for CASSYTGGNQPQHF. V is TRBV6-5 and J is TRBJ1-5, with TRBD1 matching 7 bases. V shed 2 bases, J shed 2 bases, and the junction held 0 bases outside the gene matches. This CDR3 contains 14 residues. Germline V gene lookup returns CDR1 MNHEY and CDR2 SVGAGI.

This clone was seen a few times. The V gene is TRBV5-1, the J gene TRBJ1-2, with 7 bases lining up with TRBD1. The CDR3 consists of 13 residues. Germline loops: CDR1 SGHRS, CDR2 YFSETQ. V shed 6 bases, J shed 2 bases, and the junction held 4 bases outside the gene matches. CDR3 nucleotides: TGCGCCAGCATGGGACAGCCAAACTATGGCTACACCTTC. Translated, it gives CASMGQPNYGYTF. Filled out from reference TRBV5-1 and TRBJ1-2, the complete variable domain reads KAGVTQTPRYLIKTRGQQVTLSCSPISGHRSVSWYQQTPGQGLQFLFEYFSETQRNKGNFPGRFSGRQFSNSRSEMNVSTLELGDSALYLCASMGQPNYGYTFGSGTRLTVV.